This TCR beta chain was profiled in a study of T cell responses to AZD1222 COVID-19 vaccine. Study-wide points: Spike-wide vaccine-associated CD4 TCRs dominated at 160-218 and 743-854. Breadth and depth of Spike-specific TCRs rose after two AZD1222 doses.

On this clone itself: Its antigen is unidentified.

Using immunoSEQ multiplex PCR, the repertoire was profiled, and TCRdb retains in-frame clones only, with some absent. The sample includes roughly 150,000 clones, around 89% of them seen just once. The CDR3 totals 12 residues. From germline, CDR1 is SGHAT and CDR2 FQNNGV. Trimming pared 1 base from V and 1 base from J, leaving 2 bases between. This sequence was found in an adult in good health. The input for sequencing was peripheral blood, taken on day 0 of AZD1222 vaccination. The chain employs TRBV11-2 and TRBJ2-7, with D unclear. Here the CDR3 reads CASSLGSYEQYF. The CDR3 DNA reads TGTGCCAGCAGCTTAGGGTCCTACGAGCAGTACTTC.